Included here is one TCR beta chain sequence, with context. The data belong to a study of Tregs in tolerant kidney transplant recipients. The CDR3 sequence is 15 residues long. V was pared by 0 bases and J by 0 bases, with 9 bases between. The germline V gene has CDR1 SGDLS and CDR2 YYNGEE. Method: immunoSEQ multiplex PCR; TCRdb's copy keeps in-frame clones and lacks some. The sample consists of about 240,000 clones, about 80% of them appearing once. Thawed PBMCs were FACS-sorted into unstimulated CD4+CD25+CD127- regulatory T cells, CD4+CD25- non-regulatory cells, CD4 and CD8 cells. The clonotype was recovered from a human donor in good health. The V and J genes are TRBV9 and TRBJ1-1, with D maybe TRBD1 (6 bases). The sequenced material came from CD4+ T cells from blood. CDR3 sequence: CASSVAGAMNTEAFF. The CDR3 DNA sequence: TGTGCCAGCAGCGTAGCAGGGGCTATGAACACTGAAGCTTTCTTT.